This TCR beta chain was profiled in a study of blood T cell repertoires in COVID-19. Across the study: The United States, Italy and Spain provided the acute and convalescent COVID-19 samples. Sources were T cells, B-cell-depleted T cells, or PBMCs; the material itself was cDNA or gDNA.

Trimming cost V 4 bases and J 5 bases; bases outside gene matches: 11. From germline, CDR1 is MNHEY and CDR2 SVGAGI. The CDR3 is 16 residues long. Per the authors' pipeline: Scientists estimated how many nucleated cells there were by amplifying reference gene primers. Generated by immunoSEQ multiplex PCR, the TCRdb table keeps only in-frame clones and is missing some. V, J and clone size were drawn from that table, and D and trimming were deduced from the DNA. The repertoire has about 210,000 clones, around 82% of them found once; the top ten carry more than 10%. This TCR was sampled from a human donor in a cohort sampled during active COVID-19. The chain links TRBV6-5 to TRBJ2-3; TRBD2 agrees at 8 bases. Sequenced sample: peripheral blood. DNA for the CDR3: TGTGCCAGCAGTTCGACCGGGACTAGAGGTTTAGATACGCAGTATTTT. The encoded protein is CASSSTGTRGLDTQYF.